This TCR beta chain was sequenced in a study of cytomegalovirus exposure and HLA in healthy donors. Whole-study context: Earlier, fewer than 140 million unique TCR beta sequences were recovered from around 200 million T cells by an analysis. General study points: Reports described diagnosis of cytomegalovirus status by the classifier as highly specific and sensitive. Per a prior analysis, the majority of TCR beta V segments were productive roughly 87% or roughly 30% of the time.

There are 14 residues in the CDR3. Germline lookup yields CDR1 SGHDN and CDR2 FVKESK. Trimming took 6 bases from V and 3 from J; bases not matched to a gene: 4. The PCR used 60 Vbeta and 13 Jbeta primers. Profiling relied on immunoSEQ multiplex PCR, and the TCRdb table lists in-frame clones only, not all of them. Of about 230,000 clones listed, 85% were seen once; the top ten hold about 1.2%. Remarks on this clone: The target antigen is unknown.

The sequence came from a human donor in good health. What was sequenced was PBMCs. The V gene is TRBV14, the J gene TRBJ2-7; 11 bases are shared with TRBD2. DNA of the CDR3: TGTGCCAGCAGTCGAGGACTAGCGGGCTACGAGCAGTACTTC. Its protein is CASSRGLAGYEQYF.